The T cell receptor (beta chain) under discussion was sequenced for a study of graft-versus-host responses after intestinal transplantation. The assay was immunoSEQ multiplex PCR, and TCRdb's table has in-frame clones only and misses some. The repertoire holds fewer than 110,000 clones, more than 85% seen once, with approximately 1.2% in the top ten. Study observations and caveats: Recipient marrow harbored GvH clones, some of which surfaced first in ileum or blood. Early after transplant, HvG clones declined as circulating GvH clones peaked.

Note on this clone: Its target is unknown.

The CDR3 runs 13 residues. Germline CDR1 reads LNHDA; CDR2 reads SQIVND (reference sequence). Trimming cost V 6 bases and J 6 bases; bases outside gene matches: 6. The sample was unstimulated CD8+ T cells sorted from spleen or lymph node cells, taken before intestinal transplant. This sequence joins TRBV19 and TRBJ1-2; 8 bases are a match to TRBD1. The sequence was obtained from a human donor who received an intestinal transplant. This CDR3 reads CASSETGGDGYTF. The CDR3, as DNA: TGTGCCAGTAGCGAAACAGGGGGGGATGGCTACACCTTC.